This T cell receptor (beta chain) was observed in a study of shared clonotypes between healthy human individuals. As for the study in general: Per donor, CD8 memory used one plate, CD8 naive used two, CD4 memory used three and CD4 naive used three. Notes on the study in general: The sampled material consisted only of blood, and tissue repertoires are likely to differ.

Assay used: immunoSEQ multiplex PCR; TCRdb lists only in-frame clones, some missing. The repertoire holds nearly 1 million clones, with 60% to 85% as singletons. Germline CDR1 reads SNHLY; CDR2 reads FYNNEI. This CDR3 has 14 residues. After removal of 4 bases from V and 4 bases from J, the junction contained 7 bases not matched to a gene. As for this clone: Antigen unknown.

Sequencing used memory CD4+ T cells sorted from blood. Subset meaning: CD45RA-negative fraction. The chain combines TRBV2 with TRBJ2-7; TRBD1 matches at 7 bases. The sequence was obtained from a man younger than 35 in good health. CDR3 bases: TGTGCCAGCAGTGTCGAGCAGGGGGAGTACGAGCAGTACTTC. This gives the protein CASSVEQGEYEQYF.